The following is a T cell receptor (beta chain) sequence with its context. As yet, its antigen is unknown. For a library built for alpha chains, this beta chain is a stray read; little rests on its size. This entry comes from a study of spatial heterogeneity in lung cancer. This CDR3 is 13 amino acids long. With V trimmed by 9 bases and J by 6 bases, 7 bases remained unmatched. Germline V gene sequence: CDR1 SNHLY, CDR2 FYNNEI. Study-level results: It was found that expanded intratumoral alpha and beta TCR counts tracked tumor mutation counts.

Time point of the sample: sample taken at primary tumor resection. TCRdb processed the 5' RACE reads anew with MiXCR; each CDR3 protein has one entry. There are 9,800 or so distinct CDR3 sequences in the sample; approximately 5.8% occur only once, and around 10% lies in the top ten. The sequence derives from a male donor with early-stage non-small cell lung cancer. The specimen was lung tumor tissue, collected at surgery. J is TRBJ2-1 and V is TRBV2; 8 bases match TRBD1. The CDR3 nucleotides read TGTGCCAGGGCCGGGACAGGCCCCAATGAGCAGTTCTTC. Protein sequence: CARAGTGPNEQFF.